Detailed here is one TCR beta chain. This record belongs to a study of control samples from healthy donors and cancer patients. Germline CDR1 SGHRS, CDR2 YFSETQ. This CDR3 region has 16 residues. The V end lost 0 bases, the J end lost 2 bases, and 11 bases lay between the germline ends. This table comes from immunoSEQ multiplex PCR, and its TCRdb copy is limited to in-frame clones, with some not included. Of approximately 97,000 clones listed, over 80% are singletons. The clonotype was recovered from a man aged 25-40 years in good health. The chain links TRBV5-1 to TRBJ1-4; no definite D call. The sample taken for sequencing was blood. The CDR3 sequence: CASSLGLMGTNEKLFF. In DNA, the CDR3 is TGCGCCAGCAGCTTGGGACTGATGGGGACTAATGAAAAACTGTTTTTT. The full variable domain, its missing parts supplied by reference TRBV5-1 and TRBJ1-4, is KAGVTQTPRYLIKTRGQQVTLSCSPISGHRSVSWYQQTPGQGLQFLFEYFSETQRNKGNFPGRFSGRQFSNSRSEMNVSTLELGDSALYLCASSLGLMGTNEKLFFGSGTQLSVL.